This TCR beta chain was profiled in a study of molecular identifiers for immune sequencing clone quantification. In its sample, this clonotype was seen many times. V was trimmed by 1 base and J by 0 bases, leaving 8 bases between them. In germline, CDR1 is SEHNR, CDR2 FQNEAQ (reference sequence). The CDR3 consists of 15 residues. With RNA at 10%, 30% or 50%, naive CD8 libraries came from approximately 22,000 to 940,000 sorted cells. Preparation methods for the bulk TCR libraries were those previously described, with listed TCR primers. From the PCR reads, TCRdb called clonotypes with MiXCR, one entry per CDR3 protein. The sample has about 500,000 distinct CDR3 sequences, approximately 25% seen once.

The sequence was collected from a human donor in good health. Some libraries in this study had Jurkat cell RNA spiked in. The sample comprised naive CD8+ T cells from blood, with Jurkat cell RNA spiked in. Subset here: FACS-sorted CD8+CD4-CCR7+CD45RA+ naive T cells. The chain recombines TRBV7-9 with TRBJ2-3; D is unresolved. CDR3 coding DNA: TGTGCCAGCAGCTTAGTCCTGCCTAGCACAGATACGCAGTATTTT. Protein: CASSLVLPSTDTQYF.